This record concerns one T cell receptor beta chain sequence. The V and J ends lost 2 bases and 2 bases respectively, with 17 bases between them. There are 17 residues in the CDR3. In the original processing: It was from reference gene primer amplification that nucleated cell counts were estimated. This table comes from immunoSEQ multiplex PCR, and its TCRdb copy is limited to in-frame clones, with some not included. That table supplies the V and J calls and clone size; D and trimming were determined from the DNA. Of under 200,000 clones detected, 83% appear once; the ten largest clones hold about 1.5%. The data stem from a study of blood T cell repertoires in COVID-19. Study-level information: The analysed material was cDNA or gDNA that came from T cells, B-cell-depleted T cells, or PBMCs.

This clonotype was sampled from a human donor in a cohort sampled during active COVID-19. V gene TRBV23-1 combines with J gene TRBJ2-3; D is possibly TRBD1 (6 bases). Being an ORF, TRBV23-1 has a function that is uncertain. The sequenced sample consisted of peripheral blood. The CDR3 DNA reads TGCGCCAGCAGTCAAGCTTTCGGGACACAAATCACAGATACGCAGTATTTT. The encoded protein is CASSQAFGTQITDTQYF.